The rows below give T cell receptor beta chains drawn from one sample of a study of regulatory T cells in long-lasting Graves disease. One entry per CDR3 protein results from TCRdb running MiXCR on the multiplex PCR reads. The sample has 300,000 to 400,000 distinct CDR3 sequences, 15% to 19% seen once; the top ten hold 22%. The specimen comprised peripheral blood mononuclear cells (PBMCs), sampled at new diagnosis, from a patient treated with antithyroid drugs. The receptor set was obtained from a female donor with Graves disease. The CDR3 runs from the conserved cysteine through the conserved F or W. A D gene is named only where the DNA matches it firmly. Clone size is given for some rows only: seen once, a few or many times, or a class if the clone is expanded.

cdr3_nt cdr3_aa j_call clone_size v_call d_call
TGTGCCAGCAGCAAACCGGGACGGAATGAAAAACTGTTTTTT CASSKPGRNEKLFF TRBJ1-4 many TRBV11-1 .
TGTGCCATCAGAGATGTTAAGCGGGGGGACTACGAGCAGTACTTC CAIRDVKRGDYEQYF TRBJ2-7 many TRBV10-3 TRBD2
TGTGCCAGCAGTCCACTAGCTACAACCTACGAGCAGTACTTC CASSPLATTYEQYF TRBJ2-7 few TRBV12-3/TRBV12-4 .
TGTGCCAGCTCGCCAGGGGCCGCAGCAGATACGCAGTATTTT CASSPGAAADTQYF TRBJ2-3 few TRBV18 .
TGCAGTGCCAGGGGGGTCCAGAACACCGGGGAGCTGTTTTTT CSARGVQNTGELFF TRBJ2-2 . TRBV20-1 .
TGCAGTGCTAGACGACAGGGGTGGCAGAAGTCAGATACGCAGTATTTT CSARRQGWQKSDTQYF TRBJ2-3 many TRBV20-1 TRBD1
TGTGCCATCAGTGACCCGGTCTTTGACGAGCAGTACTTC CAISDPVFDEQYF TRBJ2-7 many TRBV10-3 .
TGTGCCAGTTTCAGGGGTCCTGAAGCTTTCTTT CASFRGPEAFF TRBJ1-1 few TRBV27 .
TGCGCCAGCAGCCACAACGGGAAGAACACCGGGGAGCTGTTTTTT CASSHNGKNTGELFF TRBJ2-2 many TRBV5-1 .
TGCAGTGCTGGCAGGGGGAGCGGTGAGACCCAGTACTTC CSAGRGSGETQYF TRBJ2-5 many TRBV20-1 TRBD1
TGCGCCAGCAGCCAAGATCCCGAGGTGTTCTGGAATCAGCCCCAGCATTTT CASSQDPEVFWNQPQHF TRBJ1-5 few TRBV4-1 .
TGTGCCAGCAGCCTGACAGGGGGAACCCTTAACTCTGGGGCCAACGTCCTGACTTTC CASSLTGGTLNSGANVLTF TRBJ2-6 . TRBV7-3 TRBD1
TGTGCCAGTAGTTCTGACAGGGGTCAGCCCCAGCATTTT CASSSDRGQPQHF TRBJ1-5 many TRBV19 TRBD1
TGTGCCAGCAGCTACTGGACGGAAGGAGAAGCTTTCTTT CASSYWTEGEAFF TRBJ1-1 . TRBV5-6 .
TGTGCCAGCAGCCCAAGGGAGGCAAACTACAATGAGCAGTTCTTC CASSPREANYNEQFF TRBJ2-1 many TRBV7-9 .
TGTGCCTGGAGTCCCCAAGGAGGCACTGAAGCTTTCTTT CAWSPQGGTEAFF TRBJ1-1 many TRBV30 .